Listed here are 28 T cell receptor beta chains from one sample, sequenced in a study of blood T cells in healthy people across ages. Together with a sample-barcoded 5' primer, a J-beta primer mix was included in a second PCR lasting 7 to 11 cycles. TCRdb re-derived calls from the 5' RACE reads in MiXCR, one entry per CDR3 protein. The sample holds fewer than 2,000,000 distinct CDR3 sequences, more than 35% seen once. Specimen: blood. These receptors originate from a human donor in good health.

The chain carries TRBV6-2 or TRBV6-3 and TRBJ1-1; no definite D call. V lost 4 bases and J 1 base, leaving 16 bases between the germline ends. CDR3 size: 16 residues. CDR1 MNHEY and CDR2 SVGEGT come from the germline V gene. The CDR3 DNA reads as TGTGCCAGCAGTTTCCTTACCCGGACGGGGAACACTGAAGCTTTCTTT. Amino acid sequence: CASSFLTRTGNTEAFF.

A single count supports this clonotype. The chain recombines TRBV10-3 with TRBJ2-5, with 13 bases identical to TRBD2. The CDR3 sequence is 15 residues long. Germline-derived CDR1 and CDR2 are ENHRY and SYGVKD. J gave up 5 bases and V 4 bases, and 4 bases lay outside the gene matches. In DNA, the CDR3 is TGTGCCATCAGTGGGACTAGCGGGAGCGGGGAGACCCAGTACTTC. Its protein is CAISGTSGSGETQYF.

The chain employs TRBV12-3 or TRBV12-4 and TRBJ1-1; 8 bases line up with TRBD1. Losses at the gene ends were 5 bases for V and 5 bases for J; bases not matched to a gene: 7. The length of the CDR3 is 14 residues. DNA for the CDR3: TGTGCCAGCAGTATTGACAGGGGTGGTACTGAAGCTTTCTTT. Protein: CASSIDRGGTEAFF.

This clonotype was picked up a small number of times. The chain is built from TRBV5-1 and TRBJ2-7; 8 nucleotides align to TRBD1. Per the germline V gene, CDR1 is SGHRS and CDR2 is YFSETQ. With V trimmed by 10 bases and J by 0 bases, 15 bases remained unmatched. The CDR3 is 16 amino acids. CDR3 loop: CAHLWLGDRFSYEQYF. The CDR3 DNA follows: TGCGCCCATCTCTGGCTCGGGGACAGGTTCTCCTACGAGCAGTACTTC.

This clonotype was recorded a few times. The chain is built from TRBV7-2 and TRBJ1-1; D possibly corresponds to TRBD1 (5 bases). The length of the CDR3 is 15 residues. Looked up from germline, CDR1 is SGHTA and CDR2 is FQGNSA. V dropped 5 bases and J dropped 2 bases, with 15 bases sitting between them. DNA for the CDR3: TGTGCCAGCAGCATCTTGACAGACCTCAACACTGAAGCTTTCTTT. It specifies CASSILTDLNTEAFF.

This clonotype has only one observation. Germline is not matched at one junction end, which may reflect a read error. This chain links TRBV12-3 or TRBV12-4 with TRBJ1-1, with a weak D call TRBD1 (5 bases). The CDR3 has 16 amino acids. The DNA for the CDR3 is TGTGCCAGCAGTTTGGGGGACGGCGCGTCGAACACTGAAACTTTCTTT. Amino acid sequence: CASSLGDGASNTETFF.

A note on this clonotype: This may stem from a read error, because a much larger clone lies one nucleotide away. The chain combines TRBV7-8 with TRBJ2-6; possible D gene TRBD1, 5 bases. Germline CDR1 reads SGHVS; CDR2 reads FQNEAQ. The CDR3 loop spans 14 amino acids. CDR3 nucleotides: TGTGCCAGCAGCGCCCTGTCTGGGGCCAACGTCCCGACTTTC. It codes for CASSALSGANVPTF.

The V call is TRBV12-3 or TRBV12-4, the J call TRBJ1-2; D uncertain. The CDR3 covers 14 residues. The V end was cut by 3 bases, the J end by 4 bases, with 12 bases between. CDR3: CASSLGRISYGYTF. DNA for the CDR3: TGTGCCAGCAGTTTGGGAAGAATCTCCTATGGCTACACCTTC.

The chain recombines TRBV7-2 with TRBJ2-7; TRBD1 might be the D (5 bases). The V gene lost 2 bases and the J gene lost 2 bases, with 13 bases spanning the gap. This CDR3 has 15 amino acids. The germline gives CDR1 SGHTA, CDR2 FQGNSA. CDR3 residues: CASSLPQGQAYEQYF. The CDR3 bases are TGTGCCAGCAGCTTACCCCAAGGACAAGCCTACGAGCAGTACTTC.

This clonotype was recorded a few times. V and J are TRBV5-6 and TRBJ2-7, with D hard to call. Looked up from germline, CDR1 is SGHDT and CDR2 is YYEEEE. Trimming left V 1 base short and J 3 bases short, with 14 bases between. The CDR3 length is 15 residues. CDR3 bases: TGTGCCAGCAGCTTGTACGGCCAAACCTACTACGAGCAGTACTTC. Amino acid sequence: CASSLYGQTYYEQYF.

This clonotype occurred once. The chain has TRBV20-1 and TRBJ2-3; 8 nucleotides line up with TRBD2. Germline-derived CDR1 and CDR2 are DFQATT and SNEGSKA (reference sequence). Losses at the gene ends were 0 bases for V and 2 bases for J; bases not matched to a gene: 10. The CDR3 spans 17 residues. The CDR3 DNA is TGCAGTGCTAGAGATCGAAAACTAGCGGCAATCACAGATACGCAGTATTTT. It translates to CSARDRKLAAITDTQYF.

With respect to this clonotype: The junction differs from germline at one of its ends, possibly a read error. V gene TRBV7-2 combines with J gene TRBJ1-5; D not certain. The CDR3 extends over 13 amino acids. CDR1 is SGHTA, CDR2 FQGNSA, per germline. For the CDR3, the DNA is TGTGCCGGCAGCCTAGGGCCGAATCAGCCCCAGCATTTT. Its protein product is CAGSLGPNQPQHF.

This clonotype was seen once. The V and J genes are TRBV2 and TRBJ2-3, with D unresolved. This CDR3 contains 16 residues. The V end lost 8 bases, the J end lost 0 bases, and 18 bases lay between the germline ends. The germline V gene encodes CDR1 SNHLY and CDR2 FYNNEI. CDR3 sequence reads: CASGNSVTTSTDTQYF. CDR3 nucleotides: TGTGCCAGCGGGAATTCAGTCACAACTAGCACAGATACGCAGTATTTT.

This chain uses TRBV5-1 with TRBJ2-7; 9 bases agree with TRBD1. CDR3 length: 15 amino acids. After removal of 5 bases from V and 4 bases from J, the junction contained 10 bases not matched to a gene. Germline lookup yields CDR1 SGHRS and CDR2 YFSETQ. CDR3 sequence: CASRIEDRGLYEQYF. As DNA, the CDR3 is TGCGCCAGCAGGATCGAGGACAGGGGACTGTACGAGCAGTACTTC.

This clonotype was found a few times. CDR3 DNA sequence: TGTGCCAGCAGCCTAGGGACTAGCGGGGCGTCTGAGCAGTACTTC. This translates into CASSLGTSGASEQYF. The chain joins TRBV7-6 to TRBJ2-7, with 13 nucleotides matching TRBD2. Germline lookup yields CDR1 SGHVS and CDR2 FNYEAQ. V dropped 5 bases and J dropped 7; count of bases not matched to a gene: 8. The CDR3 is made up of 15 amino acids.

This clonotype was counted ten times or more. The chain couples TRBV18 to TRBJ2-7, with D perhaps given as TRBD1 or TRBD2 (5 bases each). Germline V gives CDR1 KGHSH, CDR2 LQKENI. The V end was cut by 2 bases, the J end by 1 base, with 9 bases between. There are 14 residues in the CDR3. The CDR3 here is CASSPSGRSYEQYF. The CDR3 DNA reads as TGTGCCAGCTCACCATCGGGGCGTTCCTACGAGCAGTACTTC.

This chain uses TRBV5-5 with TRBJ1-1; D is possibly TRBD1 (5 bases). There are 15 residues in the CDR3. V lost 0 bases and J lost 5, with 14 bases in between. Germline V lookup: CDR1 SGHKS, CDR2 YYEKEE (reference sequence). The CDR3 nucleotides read TGTGCCAGCAGCTTGGAGGGGTCTAGTGGGACTGAAGCTTTCTTT. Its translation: CASSLEGSSGTEAFF.

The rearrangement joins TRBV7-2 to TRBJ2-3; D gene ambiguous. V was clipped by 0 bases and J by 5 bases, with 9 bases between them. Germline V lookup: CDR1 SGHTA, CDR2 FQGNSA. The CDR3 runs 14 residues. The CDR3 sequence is CASSLAHSLDTQYF. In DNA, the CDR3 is TGTGCCAGCAGCTTAGCGCATAGTCTAGATACGCAGTATTTT.

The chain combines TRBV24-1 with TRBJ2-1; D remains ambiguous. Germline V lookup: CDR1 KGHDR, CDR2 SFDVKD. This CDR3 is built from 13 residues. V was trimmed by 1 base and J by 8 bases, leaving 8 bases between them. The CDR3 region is CATSDFGVHEQFF. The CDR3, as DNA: TGTGCCACCAGTGATTTTGGGGTTCATGAGCAGTTCTTC.

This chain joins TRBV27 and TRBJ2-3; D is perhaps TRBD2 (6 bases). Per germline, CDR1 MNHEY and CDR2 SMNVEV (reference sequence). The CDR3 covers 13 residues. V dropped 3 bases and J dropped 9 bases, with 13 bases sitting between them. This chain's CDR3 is CASSFRGAGTQYF. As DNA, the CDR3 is TGTGCCAGCAGTTTTAGGGGCGCGGGGACGCAGTATTTT.

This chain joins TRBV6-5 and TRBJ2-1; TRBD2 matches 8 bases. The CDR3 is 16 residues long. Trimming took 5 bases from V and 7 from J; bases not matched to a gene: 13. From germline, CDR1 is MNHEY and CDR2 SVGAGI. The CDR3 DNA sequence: TGTGCCAGCAGTCAAACCGGGGGGGGTTTTAATAATGAGCAGTTCTTC. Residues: CASSQTGGGFNNEQFF.

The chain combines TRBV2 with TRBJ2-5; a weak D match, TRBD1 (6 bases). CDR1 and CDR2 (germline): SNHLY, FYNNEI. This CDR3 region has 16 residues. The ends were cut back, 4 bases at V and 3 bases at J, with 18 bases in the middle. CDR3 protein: CASSVAYRVGKETQYF. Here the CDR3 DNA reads TGTGCCAGCAGTGTAGCATACAGGGTCGGGAAAGAGACCCAGTACTTC. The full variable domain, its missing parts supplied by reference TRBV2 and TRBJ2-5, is EPEVTQTPSHQVTQMGQEVILRCVPISNHLYFYWYRQILGQKVEFLVSFYNNEISEKSEIFDDQFSVERPDGSNFTLKIRSTKLEDSAMYFCASSVAYRVGKETQYFGPGTRLLVL.

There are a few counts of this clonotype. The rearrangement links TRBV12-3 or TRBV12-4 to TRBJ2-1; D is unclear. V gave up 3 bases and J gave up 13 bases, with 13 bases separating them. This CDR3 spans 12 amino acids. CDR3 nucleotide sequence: TGTGCCAGCAGTTTTCTCGCCCTCGGACAGTTCTTC. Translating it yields CASSFLALGQFF.

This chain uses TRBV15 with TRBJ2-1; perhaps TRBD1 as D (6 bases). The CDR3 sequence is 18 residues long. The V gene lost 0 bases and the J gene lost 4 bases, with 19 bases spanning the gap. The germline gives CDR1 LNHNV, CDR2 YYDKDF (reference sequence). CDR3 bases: TGTGCCACCAGCAGAGATACTGTTATAGGGGGAAAGTACAATGAGCAGTTCTTC. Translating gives CATSRDTVIGGKYNEQFF.

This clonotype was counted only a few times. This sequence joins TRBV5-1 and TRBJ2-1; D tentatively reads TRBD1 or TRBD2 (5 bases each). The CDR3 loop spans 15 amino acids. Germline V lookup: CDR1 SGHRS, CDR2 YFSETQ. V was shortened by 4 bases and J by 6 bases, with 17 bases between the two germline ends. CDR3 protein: CASSPGTVMINEQFF. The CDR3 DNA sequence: TGCGCCAGCAGCCCCGGGACGGTGATGATCAATGAGCAGTTCTTC.

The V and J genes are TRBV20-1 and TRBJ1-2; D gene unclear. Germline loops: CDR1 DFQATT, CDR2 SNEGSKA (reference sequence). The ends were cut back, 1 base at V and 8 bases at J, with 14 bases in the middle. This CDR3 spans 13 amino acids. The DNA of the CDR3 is TGCAGTGCTAGAGTAGGTCTACACGAGGGCTACACCTTC. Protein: CSARVGLHEGYTF.

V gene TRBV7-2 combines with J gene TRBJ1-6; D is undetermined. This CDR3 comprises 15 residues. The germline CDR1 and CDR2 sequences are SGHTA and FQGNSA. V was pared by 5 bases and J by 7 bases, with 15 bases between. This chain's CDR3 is CASSPSRAENSPLHF. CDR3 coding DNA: TGTGCCAGCAGCCCGTCGCGGGCCGAGAATTCACCCCTCCACTTT.

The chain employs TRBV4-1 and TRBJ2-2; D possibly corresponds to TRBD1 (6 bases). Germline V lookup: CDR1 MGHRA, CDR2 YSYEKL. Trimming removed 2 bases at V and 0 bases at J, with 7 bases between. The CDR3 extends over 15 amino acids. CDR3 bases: TGCGCCAGCAGCCAACAGGGGACGAACACCGGGGAGCTGTTTTTT. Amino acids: CASSQQGTNTGELFF.